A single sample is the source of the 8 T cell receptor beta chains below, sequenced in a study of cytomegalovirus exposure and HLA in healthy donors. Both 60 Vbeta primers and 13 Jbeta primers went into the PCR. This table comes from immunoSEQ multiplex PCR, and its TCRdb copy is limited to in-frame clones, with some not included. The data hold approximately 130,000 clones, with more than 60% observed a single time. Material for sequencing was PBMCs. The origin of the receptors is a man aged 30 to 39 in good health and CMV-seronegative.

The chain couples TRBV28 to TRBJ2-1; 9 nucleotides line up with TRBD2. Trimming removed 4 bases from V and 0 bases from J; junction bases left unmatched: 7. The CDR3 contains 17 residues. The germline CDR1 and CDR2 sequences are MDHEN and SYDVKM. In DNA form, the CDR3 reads TGTGCCAGCAGTTCAGTTAGCGGGGGCAGCTCCTACAATGAGCAGTTCTTC. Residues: CASSSVSGGSSYNEQFF.

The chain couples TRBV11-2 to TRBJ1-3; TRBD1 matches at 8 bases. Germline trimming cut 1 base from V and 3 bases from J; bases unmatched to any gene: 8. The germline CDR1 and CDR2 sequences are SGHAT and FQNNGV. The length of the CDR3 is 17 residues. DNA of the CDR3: TGTGCCAGCAGCTTAGTGTCAGGGGGCCTTGTTGGAAACACCATATATTTT. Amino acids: CASSLVSGGLVGNTIYF.

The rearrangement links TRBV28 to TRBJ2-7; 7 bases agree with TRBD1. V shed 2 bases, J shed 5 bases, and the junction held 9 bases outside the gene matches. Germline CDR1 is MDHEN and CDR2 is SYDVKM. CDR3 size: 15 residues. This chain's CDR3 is CASSLNRGVADEQYF. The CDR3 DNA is TGTGCCAGCAGTTTAAACAGGGGAGTCGCGGACGAGCAGTACTTC.

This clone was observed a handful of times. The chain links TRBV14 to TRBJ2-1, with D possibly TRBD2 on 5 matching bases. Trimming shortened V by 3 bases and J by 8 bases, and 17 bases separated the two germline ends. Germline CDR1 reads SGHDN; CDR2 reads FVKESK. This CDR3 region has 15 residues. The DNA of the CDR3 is TGTGCCAGCAGCCATGGGAGTCAGCCCGACGATGAGCAGTTCTTC. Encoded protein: CASSHGSQPDDEQFF.

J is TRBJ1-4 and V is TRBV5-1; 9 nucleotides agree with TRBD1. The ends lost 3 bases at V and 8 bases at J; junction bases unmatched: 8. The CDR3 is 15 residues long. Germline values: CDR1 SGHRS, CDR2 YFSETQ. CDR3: CASSSGQGVREKLFF. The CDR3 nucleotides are TGCGCCAGCAGCTCGGGACAGGGTGTGAGGGAAAAACTGTTTTTT.

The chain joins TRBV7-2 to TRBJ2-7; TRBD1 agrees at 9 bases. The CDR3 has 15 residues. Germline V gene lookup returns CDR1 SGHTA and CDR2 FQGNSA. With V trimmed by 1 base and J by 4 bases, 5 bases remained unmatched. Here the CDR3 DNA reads TGTGCCAGCAGCTTAGGTACAGGGGGCTTATACGAGCAGTACTTC. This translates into CASSLGTGGLYEQYF. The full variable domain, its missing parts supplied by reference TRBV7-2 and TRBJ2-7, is GAGVSQSPSNKVTEKGKDVELRCDPISGHTALYWYRQSLGQGLEFLIYFQGNSAPDKSGLPSDRFSAERTGGSVSTLTIQRTQQEDSAVYLCASSLGTGGLYEQYFGPGTRLTVT.

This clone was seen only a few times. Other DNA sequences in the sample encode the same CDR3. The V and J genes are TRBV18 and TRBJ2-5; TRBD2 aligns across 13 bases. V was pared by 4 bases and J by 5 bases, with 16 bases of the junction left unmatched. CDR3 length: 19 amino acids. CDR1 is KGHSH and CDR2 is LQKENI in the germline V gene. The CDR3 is CASSRSEPGLAGLGETQYF. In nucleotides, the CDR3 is TGTGCCAGCTCACGATCAGAACCGGGACTAGCGGGATTAGGGGAGACCCAGTACTTC.

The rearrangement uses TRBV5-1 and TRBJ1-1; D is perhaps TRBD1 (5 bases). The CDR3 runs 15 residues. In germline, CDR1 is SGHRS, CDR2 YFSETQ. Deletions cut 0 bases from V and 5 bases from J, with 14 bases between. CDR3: CASSLVLGRKTEAFF. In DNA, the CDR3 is TGCGCCAGCAGCTTGGTTTTGGGGCGGAAAACTGAAGCTTTCTTT. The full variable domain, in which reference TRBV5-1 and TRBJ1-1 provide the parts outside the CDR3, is KAGVTQTPRYLIKTRGQQVTLSCSPISGHRSVSWYQQTPGQGLQFLFEYFSETQRNKGNFPGRFSGRQFSNSRSEMNVSTLELGDSALYLCASSLVLGRKTEAFFGQGTRLTVV.